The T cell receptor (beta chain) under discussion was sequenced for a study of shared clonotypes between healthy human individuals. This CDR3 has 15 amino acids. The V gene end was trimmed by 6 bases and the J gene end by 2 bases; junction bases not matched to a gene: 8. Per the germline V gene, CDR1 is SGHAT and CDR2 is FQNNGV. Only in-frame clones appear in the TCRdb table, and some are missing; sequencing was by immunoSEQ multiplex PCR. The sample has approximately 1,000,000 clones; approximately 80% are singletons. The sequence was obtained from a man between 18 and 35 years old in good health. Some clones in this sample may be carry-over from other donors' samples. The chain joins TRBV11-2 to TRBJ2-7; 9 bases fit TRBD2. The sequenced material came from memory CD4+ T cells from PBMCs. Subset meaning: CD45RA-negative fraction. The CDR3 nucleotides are TGTGCCAGCAGAAGGGTAGCGGGAGCCCCCTACGAGCAGTACTTC. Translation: CASRRVAGAPYEQYF. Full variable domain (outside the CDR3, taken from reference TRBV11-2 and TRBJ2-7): EAGVAQSPRYKIIEKRQSVAFWCNPISGHATLYWYQQILGQGPKLLIQFQNNGVVDDSQLPKDRFSAERLKGVDSTLKIQPAKLEDSAVYLCASRRVAGAPYEQYFGPGTRLTVT.